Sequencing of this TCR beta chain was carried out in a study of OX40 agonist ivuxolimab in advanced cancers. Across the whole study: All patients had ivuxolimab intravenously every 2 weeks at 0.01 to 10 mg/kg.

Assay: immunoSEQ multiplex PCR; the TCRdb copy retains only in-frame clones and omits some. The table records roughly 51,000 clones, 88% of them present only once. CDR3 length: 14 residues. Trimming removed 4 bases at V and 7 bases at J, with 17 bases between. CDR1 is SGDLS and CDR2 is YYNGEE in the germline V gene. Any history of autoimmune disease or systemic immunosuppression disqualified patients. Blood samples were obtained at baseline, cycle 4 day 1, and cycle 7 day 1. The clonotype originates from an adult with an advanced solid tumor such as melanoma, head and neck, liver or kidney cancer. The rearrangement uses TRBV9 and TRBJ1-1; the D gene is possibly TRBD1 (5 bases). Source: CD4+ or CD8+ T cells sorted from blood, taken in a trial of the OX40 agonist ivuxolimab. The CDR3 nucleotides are TGTGCCAGCAGCTCAACTAACAGTGGGGGTGAAGCTTTCTTT. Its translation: CASSSTNSGGEAFF.